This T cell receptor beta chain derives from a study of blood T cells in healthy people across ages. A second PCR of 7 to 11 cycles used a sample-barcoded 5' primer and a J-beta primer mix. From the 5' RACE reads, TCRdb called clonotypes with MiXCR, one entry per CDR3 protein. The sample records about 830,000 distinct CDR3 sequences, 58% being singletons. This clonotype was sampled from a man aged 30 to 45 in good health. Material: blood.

CDR3 sequence: CASSRGLAGGLYEQFF. CDR3 in DNA: TGCGCCAGCAGCCGCGGACTAGCGGGAGGGCTTTATGAGCAGTTCTTC. The gene calls are TRBV4-3 and TRBJ2-1, with TRBD2 identical over 15 bases. Germline CDR1 LGHNA, CDR2 YSLEER. The CDR3 is made up of 16 amino acids. The ends lost 4 bases at V and 8 bases at J; junction bases unmatched: 6.